This passage covers 20 T cell receptor beta chains from one sample sequenced in a study of cytomegalovirus exposure and HLA in healthy donors (dated by TCRdb to about 2017). Libraries came from the immunoSEQ multiplex PCR assay. The multiplex PCR relied on a mix of 60 forward primers for TCR Vbeta segments and 13 reverse primers for TCR Jbeta segments. Held by TCRdb, this immuneACCESS table contains in-frame sequences only and omits some clones. Under half of the omission traces to an unresolved V gene where checked; the cause of the rest is unknown. The sample table contains about 160,000 clones; only one count was recorded for around 72% of them. Around 7% of the sample is held by the ten biggest clonotypes. The sequencing sample was made of PBMCs. These receptors originate from a man aged 40-50 years in good health and CMV-seropositive.

This clone has only one observation. The genes are TRBV7-9 and TRBJ1-2; D gene uncertain. V dropped 5 bases and J dropped 4 bases, with 8 bases sitting between them. CDR1 and CDR2 from the germline V gene are SEHNR and FQNEAQ (reference sequence). CDR3 length: 12 amino acids. The DNA of the CDR3 is TGTGCCAGCAGCACTTACAGCTATGGCTACACCTTC. Protein product: CASSTYSYGYTF. The full variable domain, in which reference TRBV7-9 and TRBJ1-2 provide the parts outside the CDR3, is DTGVSQNPRHKITKRGQNVTFRCDPISEHNRLYWYRQTLGQGPEFLTYFQNEAQLEKSRLLSDRFSAERPKGSFSTLEIQRTEQGDSAMYLCASSTYSYGYTFGSGTRLTVV.

J is TRBJ1-2 and V is TRBV6-6; possibly TRBD1 for D (5 bases). The CDR3 is made up of 15 amino acids. Germline-derived CDR1 and CDR2 are MNHNY and SVGAGI (reference sequence). Trimming removed 1 base at V and 3 bases at J, with 12 bases between. The CDR3 DNA reads as TGTGCCAGCAGTTACTGGCCAGGGCAGGACTATGGCTACACCTTC. Protein sequence: CASSYWPGQDYGYTF.

V gene TRBV19 combines with J gene TRBJ2-3; 11 positions match TRBD2. Germline loops: CDR1 LNHDA, CDR2 SQIVND (reference sequence). CDR3 length: 15 amino acids. The trim removed 6 bases at V and 5 bases at J, leaving 7 bases unmatched. CDR3 in DNA: TGTGCCAGTAGCAAGATAGCGGGGGGGAAAGATACGCAGTATTTT. Translating it yields CASSKIAGGKDTQYF.

This chain connects TRBV19 to TRBJ1-4; unclear D gene. The CDR3 is 15 residues long. The germline V and J ends were trimmed by 2 bases and 5 bases, with 12 bases remaining between them. The germline gives CDR1 LNHDA, CDR2 SQIVND (reference sequence). CDR3 bases: TGTGCCAGTAGTATATCAGGCGCTCTCAATGAAAAACTGTTTTTT. Residues: CASSISGALNEKLFF.

J is TRBJ1-2 and V is TRBV7-3; 7 bases fit TRBD1. The CDR3 is 13 residues long. Trimming at V came to 1 base and at J to 8 bases, leaving 4 bases not matched to a gene. CDR1 and CDR2 from the germline V gene are SGHTA and FQGTGA. Here the CDR3 reads CASSLMAGGGYTF. CDR3 DNA sequence: TGTGCCAGCAGCTTAATGGCAGGGGGAGGCTACACCTTC.

The rearrangement uses TRBV5-1 and TRBJ2-1; 7 nucleotides agree with TRBD1. Trimming at V came to 0 bases and at J to 7 bases, leaving 4 bases not matched to a gene. The CDR3 is 14 amino acids. The germline CDR1 and CDR2 sequences are SGHRS and YFSETQ. The CDR3 spells CASSLGQGENEQFF. In DNA, the CDR3 is TGCGCCAGCAGCTTGGGACAGGGAGAGAATGAGCAGTTCTTC.

V usage is TRBV9 and J usage is TRBJ2-3, with a tentative D call TRBD1 (7 bases). Germline CDR1 reads SGDLS; CDR2 reads YYNGEE. The CDR3 runs to 12 residues. Trimming stripped 4 bases from V and 15 bases from J, with 18 bases between. The CDR3 DNA follows: TGTGCCAGCAGCCCAGGGGGGCCCTATAAATATTTT. Its translation is CASSPGGPYKYF.

V and J are TRBV7-2 and TRBJ1-3; a possible D gene is TRBD1 (5 bases). CDR3 length: 17 residues. Germline lookup yields CDR1 SGHTA and CDR2 FQGNSA. Trimming removed 5 bases from V and 4 bases from J, with 21 bases in between. CDR3 nucleotides: TGTGCCAGCAGCCCCTTACCTCCAGACAGTAGAGGAAACACCATATATTTT. Amino acids: CASSPLPPDSRGNTIYF.

The chain links TRBV28 to TRBJ2-5; D not resolved. The DNA matches TRBJ2-7 better at its end, which makes the J call doubtful. The CDR3 is made up of 11 amino acids. The germline V gene has CDR1 MDHEN and CDR2 SYDVKM. CDR3 amino acids: CASSSSYEQYF. CDR3 nucleotide sequence: TGTGCCAGCAGTTCCTCCTACGAGCAGTACTTC.

There are a few counts of this clone. The chain joins TRBV18 to TRBJ2-6; 7 nucleotides align to TRBD1. Per germline, CDR1 KGHSH and CDR2 LQKENI. The CDR3 totals 15 residues. V was pared by 8 bases and J by 2 bases, with 6 bases of the junction left unmatched. CDR3 sequence reads: CASTPTGTGANVLTF. Here the CDR3 DNA reads TGTGCCAGCACCCCGACAGGGACTGGGGCCAACGTCCTGACTTTC.

The chain is built from TRBV4-3 and TRBJ2-2; 7 nucleotides align to TRBD1. The trim removed 2 bases at V and 7 bases at J, leaving 13 bases unmatched. CDR1 is LGHNA, CDR2 YSLEER, per germline. This CDR3 region has 17 residues. Written as DNA, the CDR3 is TGCGCCAGCAGCCAAACACCAACAGGGGCGGCGGGCGGGGAGCTGTTTTTT. Protein: CASSQTPTGAAGGELFF.

The V gene is TRBV5-4, the J gene TRBJ2-3; the match to TRBD1 covers 10 bases. CDR1 and CDR2 (germline): SGHNT, YYREEE (reference sequence). The V and J ends lost 0 bases and 7 bases, in that order; junction bases with no gene match: 2. The CDR3 loop spans 14 amino acids. CDR3 loop: CASSLGDRGNTQYF. DNA for the CDR3: TGTGCCAGCAGCTTGGGGGACAGGGGTAATACGCAGTATTTT.

The V and J genes are TRBV30 and TRBJ2-5, with D unresolved. The CDR3 has 12 residues. In germline, CDR1 is GTSNPN, CDR2 SVGIG (reference sequence). V lost 1 base, J lost 5 bases, and 8 bases lay in between. The CDR3 region is CAWSALLETQYF. CDR3 DNA: TGTGCCTGGAGTGCCCTACTGGAGACCCAGTACTTC.

In the case of this clone: At one boundary the junction diverges from the germline segment, which might be a read error. The rearrangement uses TRBV9 and TRBJ1-2; the D is unclear. Germline V CDR1 and CDR2: SGDLS, YYNGEE. The CDR3 is 14 amino acids. CDR3 amino acids: CASSVEAGNYGHTF. CDR3 in DNA: TGTGCCAGCAGCGTAGAAGCGGGGAACTATGGCCACACCTTC.

The V and J genes are TRBV27 and TRBJ2-3; 9 positions match TRBD2. The CDR3 contains 16 residues. V shed 3 bases, J shed 3 bases, and the junction held 7 bases outside the gene matches. Germline-derived CDR1 and CDR2 are MNHEY and SMNVEV (reference sequence). The CDR3 protein is CASSFGAGGPTDTQYF. DNA for the CDR3: TGTGCCAGCAGTTTCGGGGCGGGGGGGCCGACAGATACGCAGTATTTT.

A single count supports this clone. The CDR3 loop is CAISAFGTEETQYF. The CDR3 DNA reads TGTGCCATCAGTGCCTTCGGGACAGAAGAGACCCAGTACTTC. The chain recombines TRBV10-3 with TRBJ2-5; 7 nucleotides line up with TRBD1. V lost 4 bases, J lost 3 bases, and 5 bases stayed unmatched. This CDR3 is 14 amino acids long. Germline V gene lookup returns CDR1 ENHRY and CDR2 SYGVKD.

Only one count was recorded for this clone. This chain connects TRBV28 to TRBJ1-2; 8 bases are shared with TRBD1. Germline CDR1 is MDHEN and CDR2 is SYDVKM. The CDR3 is made up of 13 amino acids. The J segment lost 6 bases and the V segment lost 4 bases, leaving 4 bases of the junction unmatched. This CDR3 reads CASSSAGGNGYTF. CDR3 nucleotide sequence: TGTGCCAGCAGTTCGGCAGGGGGCAATGGCTACACCTTC.

This chain connects TRBV5-1 to TRBJ2-1; D is perhaps TRBD1 (6 bases). Trimming stripped 0 bases from V and 4 bases from J, with 8 bases between. CDR1 SGHRS and CDR2 YFSETQ come from the germline V gene. The CDR3 totals 14 residues. The CDR3 is CASSLERGYNEQFF. The CDR3 region has the DNA TGCGCCAGCAGCTTGGAAAGGGGGTACAATGAGCAGTTCTTC.

The chain has TRBV6-4 and TRBJ2-7; 7 nucleotides match TRBD1. With 0 bases clipped from V and 1 base from J, the junction kept 6 bases outside the gene matches. Per the germline V gene, CDR1 is MRHNA and CDR2 is SNTAGT. CDR3 length: 16 residues. The CDR3 reads CASSDSMGQTSYEQYF. The DNA of the CDR3 is TGTGCCAGCAGTGACTCGATGGGACAGACATCCTACGAGCAGTACTTC.

In DNA, the CDR3 is TGTGCCAGCAGCTTAGGTCGGGGACAGGGGGGAGGAAACACCATATATTTT. Translated, it gives CASSLGRGQGGGNTIYF. The V gene is TRBV7-2, the J gene TRBJ1-3; 11 nucleotides align to TRBD1. Germline trimming cut 1 base from V and 4 bases from J; bases unmatched to any gene: 6. The germline V gene has CDR1 SGHTA and CDR2 FQGNSA. The CDR3 is made up of 17 amino acids.